The present TCR beta chain was sequenced within a study of blood T cell repertoires in COVID-19. In the original processing: Estimation of nucleated cell counts was performed using reference gene primer amplification. Profiled with immunoSEQ multiplex PCR; TCRdb holds only in-frame clones, not every one. The D gene and trimming were derived from the DNA, and the V and J assignments and clone size from that table. The sample lists roughly 75,000 clones; around 74% were seen once. Per the germline V gene, CDR1 is KGHSY and CDR2 is FQNENV. The V and J ends lost 0 bases and 7 bases respectively, with 9 bases between them. There are 13 residues in the CDR3.

Sequenced input: peripheral blood. The receptor comes from a human donor with acute or convalescent COVID-19. The donor label of this sample is uncertain. The chain uses TRBV16 and TRBJ1-2; tentatively, D is TRBD1 (5 bases). CDR3 DNA sequence: TGTGCCAGCAGCCAATCCGGAGGGGTTGGCTACACCTTC. Amino acids: CASSQSGGVGYTF. The full variable domain, in which reference TRBV16 and TRBJ1-2 provide the parts outside the CDR3, is GEEVAQTPKHLVRGEGQKAKLYCAPIKGHSYVFWYQQVLKNEFKFLISFQNENVFDETGMPKERFSAKCLPNSPCSLEIQATKLEDSAVYFCASSQSGGVGYTFGSGTRLTVV.